The rows below give T cell receptor beta chains drawn from one sample of a study of ipilimumab plus nivolumab after autologous stem cell transplantation. This table comes from immunoSEQ multiplex PCR, and its TCRdb copy is limited to in-frame clones, with some not included. This table has 15,000 to 20,000 clones, roughly four fifths appearing once. The sample was PBMCs, taken in a trial of ipilimumab plus nivolumab as post-transplant consolidation. The receptor set was obtained from a male donor with diffuse large B-cell lymphoma. Each CDR3 is given with its conserved first and last residue. The D gene is left open where the match is weak. The size field is filled for only some rows; it gives once, few, many or a size class.

clone size | D gene | J gene | V gene | CDR3 protein | CDR3 DNA
once | - | TRBJ1-2 | TRBV10-2 | CASMDGNYGYTF | TGCGCCAGCATGGATGGCAACTATGGCTACACCTTC
- | - | TRBJ1-1 | TRBV27 | CASSLYGGTNTEAFF | TGTGCCAGCAGTTTATATGGGGGCACGAACACTGAAGCTTTCTTT
- | - | TRBJ2-1 | TRBV11-2 | CASSLGGPTDEQFF | TGTGCCAGCAGCCTGGGGGGCCCTACCGATGAGCAGTTCTTC
- | TRBD1 | TRBJ2-7 | TRBV19 | CASSSRDRGYEQYF | TGTGCCAGTAGTTCGCGGGACAGGGGGTACGAGCAGTACTTC
- | - | TRBJ2-5 | TRBV7-9 | CASIPLEGIGETQYF | TGTGCCAGCATCCCCCTAGAAGGGATTGGAGAGACCCAGTACTTC
once | - | TRBJ2-7 | TRBV30 | CAWSVNLLKVEQYF | TGTGCCTGGAGTGTCAATTTGCTTAAGGTAGAGCAGTACTTC
- | TRBD1 | TRBJ1-6 | TRBV6-5 | CASSSRGGGGSPLHF | TGTGCCAGCAGTTCCCGTGGAGGGGGCGGTTCACCCCTCCACTTT
- | TRBD1 | TRBJ1-2 | TRBV4-2 | CASSQEQGARGYTF | TGTGCCAGCAGCCAAGAACAGGGGGCACGAGGCTACACCTTC
- | - | TRBJ2-2 | TRBV10-1 | CASDRSDGELFF | TGCGCCAGCGACAGGTCGGACGGGGAGCTGTTTTTT
- | TRBD1 | TRBJ1-1 | TRBV19 | CASSPRLGQLNTEAFF | TGTGCCAGTAGTCCCCGCTTGGGACAGCTGAACACTGAAGCTTTCTTT
- | - | TRBJ1-2 | TRBV30 | CAWSGQTVHGYGYTF | TGTGCCTGGAGTGGACAGACCGTCCATGGCTATGGCTACACCTTC
- | - | TRBJ1-5 | TRBV19 | CASTPNSQNQPQHF | TGTGCCAGTACCCCGAACTCACAGAATCAGCCCCAGCATTTT
few | - | TRBJ1-4 | TRBV5-6 | CASSLQQGAFDEKLFF | TGTGCCAGCAGCTTGCAACAGGGAGCTTTTGATGAAAAACTGTTTTTT
- | TRBD2 | TRBJ2-1 | TRBV2 | CASSVGGGDNEQFF | TGTGCCAGCAGTGTTGGCGGGGGAGACAATGAGCAGTTCTTC
once | TRBD2 | TRBJ2-7 | TRBV11-2 | CASSLDSGGSSYEQYF | TGTGCCAGCAGCTTAGATTCGGGCGGGAGCTCCTACGAGCAGTACTTC
- | TRBD1 | TRBJ1-4 | TRBV10-3 | CAISESIVGTGNKEKLFF | TGTGCCATCAGTGAGTCAATAGTGGGGACAGGGAATAAAGAAAAACTGTTTTTT
- | - | TRBJ1-1 | TRBV5-5 | CASSFLPRSLEAFF | TGTGCCAGCAGCTTCCTTCCTAGATCCTTAGAAGCTTTCTTT
- | - | TRBJ1-6 | TRBV4-1 | CASSQERGDSPLHF | TGCGCCAGCAGCCAAGAGAGGGGTGATTCACCCCTCCACTTT
- | - | TRBJ2-5 | TRBV4-1 | CASSVQVQETQYF | TGCGCCAGCAGCGTCCAGGTTCAAGAGACCCAGTACTTC
- | TRBD2 | TRBJ2-1 | TRBV28 | CASSTRLAGAYNEQFF | TGTGCCAGCAGTACTCGACTAGCGGGGGCATACAATGAGCAGTTCTTC
- | - | TRBJ1-5 | TRBV7-2 | CASSLVRDSNQPQHF | TGTGCCAGCAGCTTAGTTAGAGATAGCAATCAGCCCCAGCATTTT
- | TRBD2 | TRBJ2-2 | TRBV6-6 | CASSDIAGNTGELFF | TGTGCCAGCAGTGATATAGCGGGGAACACCGGGGAGCTGTTTTTT
- | TRBD1 | TRBJ2-7 | TRBV6-6 | CASSRDRHYEQYF | TGTGCCAGCAGCCGGGACAGACACTACGAGCAGTACTTC
- | - | TRBJ2-3 | TRBV6-6 | CASSTRGAGTDTQYF | TGTGCCAGCAGCACCAGGGGGGCCGGCACAGATACGCAGTATTTT
- | TRBD1 | TRBJ2-1 | TRBV7-2 | CASSLGGQGYNEQFF | TGTGCCAGCAGCTTAGGGGGACAGGGATACAATGAGCAGTTCTTC
- | - | TRBJ2-7 | TRBV10-3 | CAISARGAYEQYF | TGTGCCATCAGTGCCCGCGGGGCCTACGAGCAGTACTTC
- | - | TRBJ1-3 | TRBV7-2 | CASSLQGFQNTIYF | TGTGCCAGCAGCTTACAGGGTTTCCAAAACACCATATATTTT
- | TRBD1 | TRBJ1-1 | TRBV5-1 | CASTRGTGGEAFF | TGCGCCAGCACCCGGGGGACAGGGGGAGAAGCTTTCTTT
- | TRBD1 | TRBJ1-1 | TRBV10-1 | CASSLHRGNTEAFF | TGCGCCAGCAGCCTCCACAGGGGGAACACTGAAGCTTTCTTT
- | TRBD2 | TRBJ2-7 | TRBV12-5 | CASGLLSGTLFHEQYF | TGTGCTAGTGGTTTGCTCAGCGGGACGTTGTTCCACGAGCAGTACTTC
- | - | TRBJ1-5 | TRBV9 | CASSAGTAEYSNQPQHF | TGTGCCAGCAGCGCCGGGACCGCCGAATATAGCAATCAGCCCCAGCATTTT
- | - | TRBJ2-7 | TRBV7-2 | CASSFGAQGWYEQYF | TGTGCCAGCAGCTTTGGGGCACAGGGTTGGTACGAGCAGTACTTC
- | - | TRBJ1-1 | TRBV7-3 | CASSRTGGTEAFF | TGTGCCAGCAGCCGCACGGGGGGCACTGAAGCTTTCTTT
- | TRBD2 | TRBJ2-3 | TRBV2 | CASSASGAFRDTQYF | TGTGCCAGCAGTGCTAGCGGGGCCTTCCGAGATACGCAGTATTTT
- | TRBD2 | TRBJ2-7 | TRBV4-3 | CASSRTSGVSYEQYF | TGCGCCAGCAGCCGTACTAGCGGGGTATCCTACGAGCAGTACTTC
- | - | TRBJ1-1 | TRBV6-6 | CATHVPSRVNTEAFF | TGTGCCACTCACGTCCCCTCTCGAGTCAACACTGAAGCTTTCTTT
- | - | TRBJ2-2 | TRBV7-9 | CASSLGGRPGELFF | TGTGCCAGCAGCTTAGGAGGGAGACCCGGGGAGCTGTTTTTT
- | - | TRBJ1-1 | TRBV10-2 | CASSENLGSMNTEAFF | TGCGCCAGCAGTGAGAACCTGGGGTCCATGAACACTGAAGCTTTCTTT
medium-sized | - | TRBJ1-4 | TRBV11-2 | CASSPGDRKLFF | TGTGCCAGCAGCCCGGGGGACCGAAAACTGTTTTTT
- | - | TRBJ2-5 | TRBV4-2 | CASSHRGGMAPETQYF | TGTGCCAGCAGTCACCGGGGCGGGATGGCCCCCGAGACCCAGTACTTC
- | - | TRBJ2-2 | TRBV19 | CASRKIIGGTGELFF | TGTGCCAGTAGGAAGATAATCGGAGGGACCGGGGAGCTGTTTTTT
once | - | TRBJ2-6 | TRBV5-4 | CASSLSGPISGANVLTF | TGTGCCAGCAGCTTGTCGGGACCGATCTCTGGGGCCAACGTCCTGACTTTC
once | - | TRBJ2-3 | TRBV4-3 | CASSPNRVRTDTQYF | TGCGCCAGCAGCCCTAACAGGGTCAGAACAGATACGCAGTATTTT
- | - | TRBJ1-1 | TRBV6-6 | CASRPLEALNTEAFF | TGTGCCAGCAGGCCCTTAGAAGCACTGAACACTGAAGCTTTCTTT
once | - | TRBJ2-7 | TRBV6-6 | CASSYSNRDLEQYF | TGTGCCAGCAGTTACTCCAACCGGGACCTCGAGCAGTACTTC
- | TRBD1 | TRBJ1-6 | TRBV5-4 | CASSYDRAGTLHF | TGTGCCAGCAGTTATGACAGGGCGGGCACCCTCCACTTT
- | - | TRBJ2-3 | TRBV13 | CASSGGNADTQYF | TGTGCCAGCAGCGGCGGAAACGCAGATACGCAGTATTTT
- | - | TRBJ1-2 | TRBV6-6 | CASSYGDRANYGYTF | TGTGCCAGCAGTTACGGGGACCGTGCTAACTATGGCTACACCTTC
medium-sized | - | TRBJ1-1 | TRBV2 | CASSEDPGSNTEAFF | TGTGCCAGCAGTGAAGATCCGGGGAGCAACACTGAAGCTTTCTTT
- | - | TRBJ1-2 | TRBV6-1 | CASSDWGAPYGYTF | TGTGCCAGCAGTGACTGGGGGGCTCCCTATGGCTACACCTTC
- | - | TRBJ1-2 | TRBV4-2 | CASSPRQAPLYGYTF | TGTGCCAGCAGCCCCCGACAGGCGCCTCTTTATGGCTACACCTTC
- | - | TRBJ1-4 | TRBV7-3 | CASSPSPHNGELFF | TGTGCCAGCAGCCCCTCGCCCCACAACGGGGAACTGTTTTTT
few | TRBD1 | TRBJ1-5 | TRBV19 | CASSLTGGNQPQHF | TGTGCCAGTAGTTTAACAGGGGGCAATCAGCCCCAGCATTTT
- | - | TRBJ2-3 | TRBV5-4 | CASSPRGGTDTQYF | TGTGCCAGCAGTCCTAGGGGGGGCACAGATACGCAGTATTTT
- | - | TRBJ1-1 | TRBV7-9 | CASSEVNTEAFF | TGTGCCAGCAGCGAAGTGAACACTGAAGCTTTCTTT
- | - | TRBJ2-2 | TRBV5-1 | CASSYKAHANTGELFF | TGCGCCAGCAGCTATAAGGCTCACGCGAACACCGGGGAGCTGTTTTTT